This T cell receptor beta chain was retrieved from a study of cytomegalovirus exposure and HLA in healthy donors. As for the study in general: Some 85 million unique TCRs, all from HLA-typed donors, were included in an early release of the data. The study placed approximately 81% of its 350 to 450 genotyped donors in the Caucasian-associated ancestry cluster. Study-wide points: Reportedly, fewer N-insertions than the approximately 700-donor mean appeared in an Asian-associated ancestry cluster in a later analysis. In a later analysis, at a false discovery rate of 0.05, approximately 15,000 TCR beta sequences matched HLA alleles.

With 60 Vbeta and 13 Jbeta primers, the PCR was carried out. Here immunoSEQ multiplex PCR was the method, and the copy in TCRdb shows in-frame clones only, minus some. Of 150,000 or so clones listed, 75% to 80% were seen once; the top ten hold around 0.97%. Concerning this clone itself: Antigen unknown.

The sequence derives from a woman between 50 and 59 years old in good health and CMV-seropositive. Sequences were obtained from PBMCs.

This CDR3 is CGEGDNSGNTIYF. CDR3 DNA: TGTGGGGAGGGGGACAACTCTGGAAACACCATATATTTT. The gene calls are TRBV21-1 and TRBJ1-3. TRBV21-1 is an annotated pseudogene. The CDR3 runs 13 residues.